The 29 T cell receptor beta chains reported below all come from one sample, sequenced in a study of molecular identifiers for immune sequencing clone quantification. TCRdb fed the PCR reads into MiXCR, producing one record per CDR3 protein. The sample consists of about 640,000 distinct CDR3 sequences, just under 20% of them appearing once. The sample consisted of naive CD8+ T cells from blood, with Jurkat cell RNA spiked in. Documented subset: FACS-sorted CD8+CD4-CCR7+CD45RA+ naive T cells. Receptors were obtained from a human donor in good health. Some libraries in this study had Jurkat cell RNA spiked in.

In its sample, this clonotype was seen many times. The V call is TRBV19, the J call TRBJ2-7; D may match TRBD1 or TRBD2 (5 bases each). Germline-derived CDR1 and CDR2 are LNHDA and SQIVND (reference sequence). Trimming stripped 3 bases from V and 8 bases from J, with 11 bases between. This CDR3 comprises 12 residues. The CDR3 spells CASSISSGQQYF. Here the CDR3 DNA reads TGTGCCAGTAGTATCTCATCGGGACAGCAGTACTTC. Full variable domain (outside the CDR3, taken from reference TRBV19 and TRBJ2-7): DGGITQSPKYLFRKEGQNVTLSCEQNLNHDAMYWYRQDPGQGLRLIYYSQIVNDFQKGDIAEGYSVSREKKESFPLTVTSAQKNPTAFYLCASSISSGQQYFGPGTRLTVT.

This clonotype was counted only a few times. Germline is not matched at one junction end, which may reflect a read error. The chain couples TRBV2 to TRBJ1-5; D not resolved. CDR1 is SNHLY, CDR2 FYNNEI, per germline. The CDR3 has 14 amino acids. CDR3 coding DNA: TGTACCAGCAGTGAATTGGCTAGCAATCAGCCCCAGCATTTT. Protein: CTSSELASNQPQHF.

This clonotype was detected many times. This chain connects TRBV19 to TRBJ2-2; D gene unclear. CDR1 is LNHDA, CDR2 SQIVND, per germline (reference sequence). Trimming took off 3 bases at V and 6 bases at J, with 5 bases between the two ends. This CDR3 is built from 12 residues. The CDR3 is CASSISAGELFF. DNA of the CDR3: TGTGCCAGTAGTATTTCGGCCGGGGAGCTGTTTTTT.

Worth noting for this clonotype: A much larger clonotype is one base distant, so this may be a read error. V and J are TRBV9 and TRBJ2-3; TRBD1 matches 7 bases. The ends lost 3 bases at V and 2 bases at J; junction bases unmatched: 6. The CDR3 contains 15 residues. CDR1 SGDLS and CDR2 YYNGEE come from the germline V gene. CDR3 nucleotides: TGTGCCAGCAGCGCAGGGGGACAGCACACAGATACGCAGTATTTT. This encodes CASSAGGQHTDTQYF.

Concerning this clonotype: A read error is possible here, since a much larger clone lies one base away. The V and J genes are TRBV27 and TRBJ2-1; D gene unclear. Germline assignment: CDR1 MNHEY and CDR2 SMNVEV (reference sequence). The CDR3 covers 13 residues. The CDR3 DNA follows: TGTGCCTGCAGTTTCCTCCTATCCTATGAGCAGTTCTTC. This gives the protein CACSFLLSYEQFF.

The chain uses TRBV5-1 and TRBJ2-1; D remains ambiguous. CDR1 is SGHRS, CDR2 YFSETQ, per germline. There are 13 residues in the CDR3. V was shortened by 2 bases and J by 8 bases, with 11 bases between the two germline ends. The CDR3 spells CASSLLYTDEQFF. The CDR3 coding sequence is TGCGCCAGCAGCTTATTATACACCGATGAGCAGTTCTTC. The variable domain in full, completed from reference TRBV5-1 and TRBJ2-1, reads KAGVTQTPRYLIKTRGQQVTLSCSPISGHRSVSWYQQTPGQGLQFLFEYFSETQRNKGNFPGRFSGRQFSNSRSEMNVSTLELGDSALYLCASSLLYTDEQFFGPGTRLTVL.

Comments on this clonotype: A much larger clone differs by one base, so this may be a read error. V and J are TRBV20-1 and TRBJ2-2; D is unresolved. The germline V gene has CDR1 DFQATT and CDR2 SNEGSKA (reference sequence). V was pared by 6 bases and J by 7 bases, with 15 bases between. The CDR3 is 13 amino acids. The CDR3 sequence: CSAQTPNGGELFF. In DNA, the CDR3 is TGCAGTGCCCAAACGCCGAACGGCGGGGAGCTGTTTTTT.

As to this clonotype: This may come from a read error, since a much larger clone is one base off. The chain joins TRBV7-6 to TRBJ2-3, with a weak D call TRBD2 (6 bases). CDR1 and CDR2 from the germline V gene are SGHVS and FNYEAQ. V was trimmed by 5 bases and J by 4 bases, leaving 16 bases between them. The CDR3 runs 15 residues. CDR3 sequence (DNA): TGTGCCAGCAGCCGGACGGGACTTAGCGCAGATACGCAGTATTTT. It translates to CASSRTGLSADTQYF.

This clonotype came up many times. This chain uses TRBV7-9 with TRBJ2-2; D uncertain. The CDR3 sequence is 12 residues long. Germline values: CDR1 SEHNR, CDR2 FQNEAQ (reference sequence). Trimming removed 5 bases from V and 7 bases from J, with 8 bases in between. CDR3: CASSVYGGELFF. CDR3 nucleotides: TGTGCCAGCAGCGTTTATGGCGGGGAGCTGTTTTTT. The variable domain in full, completed from reference TRBV7-9 and TRBJ2-2, reads DTGVSQNPRHKITKRGQNVTFRCDPISEHNRLYWYRQTLGQGPEFLTYFQNEAQLEKSRLLSDRFSAERPKGSFSTLEIQRTEQGDSAMYLCASSVYGGELFFGEGSRLTVL.

With regard to this clonotype: It may be a read error: a sequence one base away is much more abundant. The V call is TRBV6-2 or TRBV6-3, the J call TRBJ1-6; weak D call: TRBD1 (6 bases). The CDR3 loop spans 15 amino acids. The germline CDR1 and CDR2 sequences are MNHEY and SVGEGT. The CDR3 DNA reads as TGTGCCAGCAGTTCTCGGGACACTTTGAATTCACCCCTCCGCTTT. It encodes CASSSRDTLNSPLRF.

This clonotype was detected many times. The gene calls are TRBV6-2 or TRBV6-3 and TRBJ1-1; D ambiguous. Trimming stripped 2 bases from V and 2 bases from J, with 12 bases between. Germline CDR1 MNHEY, CDR2 SVGEGT. There are 15 residues in the CDR3. The CDR3 DNA reads as TGTGCCAGCAGTTACCTTCTGGGCGACAACACTGAAGCTTTCTTT. This encodes CASSYLLGDNTEAFF.

The chain recombines TRBV4-3 with TRBJ2-5; D is unresolved. The CDR3 is 14 amino acids. Germline CDR1 is LGHNA and CDR2 is YSLEER. V was pared by 4 bases and J by 5 bases, with 14 bases between. This CDR3 is CASSPLRLGETQYF. CDR3 nucleotide sequence: TGCGCCAGCAGCCCATTGAGGCTTGGGGAGACCCAGTACTTC.

Worth noting for this clonotype: A much larger clone differs by one base, so this may be a read error. The V gene is TRBV7-7, the J gene TRBJ2-5; 8 bases are shared with TRBD1. Germline V gene lookup returns CDR1 SSHAT and CDR2 FNYEAQ (reference sequence). The V and J ends lost 0 bases and 3 bases, in that order; junction bases with no gene match: 6. This CDR3 contains 16 residues. The CDR3 is CASSLAQYRGEETQYF. In nucleotides, the CDR3 is TGTGCCAGCAGCTTAGCTCAGTACAGGGGGGAAGAGACCCAGTACTTC.

This clonotype was seen ten or more times. CDR3 residues: CASSLGRDNEQFF. The CDR3, as DNA: TGTGCCAGCAGTTTGGGACGGGACAATGAGCAGTTCTTC. J is TRBJ2-1 and V is TRBV28; either TRBD1 or TRBD2 may supply D (5 bases each). CDR1 is MDHEN, CDR2 SYDVKM, per germline. V was clipped by 3 bases and J by 5 bases, with 8 bases between them. The CDR3 has 13 amino acids. The complete variable domain, with remaining parts taken from reference TRBV28 and TRBJ2-1, reads DVKVTQSSRYLVKRTGEKVFLECVQDMDHENMFWYRQDPGLGLRLIYFSYDVKMKEKGDIPEGYSVSREKKERFSLILESASTNQTSMYLCASSLGRDNEQFFGPGTRLTVL.

This clonotype was recorded at least ten times. The chain recombines TRBV6-5 with TRBJ2-3, with D tentatively TRBD2 (6 bases). V shed 0 bases and J shed 5 bases, with 9 bases lying between them. CDR1 MNHEY and CDR2 SVGAGI come from the germline V gene. The CDR3 loop spans 14 amino acids. This CDR3 reads CASSYSHGGDTQYF. In DNA, the CDR3 is TGTGCCAGCAGTTACTCGCACGGGGGAGATACGCAGTATTTT.

At least ten counts were recorded for this clonotype. This sequence joins TRBV30 and TRBJ2-7; a weak D match, TRBD2 (6 bases). The germline CDR1 and CDR2 sequences are GTSNPN and SVGIG (reference sequence). The CDR3 contains 12 residues. V was pared by 5 bases and J by 10 bases, with 18 bases between. The CDR3 DNA reads as TGTGCCTGGGGGGACGCGGGGCTGGAACAGTACTTC. Translation: CAWGDAGLEQYF.

In this sample, this clonotype turned up many times. The genes are TRBV18 and TRBJ2-6, with 9 positions matching TRBD1. Germline V gene data show CDR1 as KGHSH and CDR2 as LQKENI. The CDR3 is made up of 17 amino acids. V lost 3 bases and J lost 1; bases outside the gene matches: 4. CDR3 amino acids: CASSPGQGKSGANVLTF. Here the CDR3 DNA reads TGTGCCAGCTCACCGGGACAGGGCAAGTCTGGGGCCAACGTCCTGACTTTC. Complete variable domain (other parts from reference TRBV18 and TRBJ2-6): NAGVMQNPRHLVRRRGQEARLRCSPMKGHSHVYWYRQLPEEGLKFMVYLQKENIIDESGMPKERFSAEFPKEGPSILRIQQVVRGDSAAYFCASSPGQGKSGANVLTFGAGSRLTVL.

The sample holds many counts of this clonotype. The chain couples TRBV15 to TRBJ2-3; possible D gene TRBD1, 6 bases. This CDR3 spans 15 amino acids. Per germline, CDR1 LNHNV and CDR2 YYDKDF (reference sequence). Between the trimmed V and J ends, which lost 1 base and 3 bases, there was a span of 11 bases. The CDR3 sequence: CATSRGTGSTDTQYF. CDR3 coding DNA: TGTGCCACCAGCAGAGGTACAGGGAGTACAGATACGCAGTATTTT. The whole variable domain, filled in from reference TRBV15 and TRBJ2-3, reads DAMVIQNPRYQVTQFGKPVTLSCSQTLNHNVMYWYQQKSSQAPKLLFHYYDKDFNNEADTPDNFQSRRPNTSFCFLDIRSPGLGDTAMYLCATSRGTGSTDTQYFGPGTRLTVL.

This clonotype was recorded at least ten times. V is TRBV20-1 and J is TRBJ2-3; 7 bases are a match to TRBD2. V shed 2 bases and J 2 bases; nucleotides not matched to a gene: 7. The CDR3 has 15 residues. Germline V gives CDR1 DFQATT, CDR2 SNEGSKA (reference sequence). Here the CDR3 DNA reads TGCAGTGCTAGATCCACCGGGGACTACACAGATACGCAGTATTTT. This gives the protein CSARSTGDYTDTQYF.

The sample holds a few counts of this clonotype. The chain joins TRBV30 to TRBJ1-2; TRBD1 might be the D (5 bases). Trimming stripped 3 bases from V and 5 bases from J, with 10 bases between. CDR1 GTSNPN and CDR2 SVGIG come from the germline V gene (reference sequence). The CDR3 length is 12 residues. The CDR3 sequence: CAWRGVFYGYTF. In nucleotides, the CDR3 is TGTGCCTGGAGAGGGGTTTTTTATGGCTACACCTTC.

The chain joins TRBV20-1 to TRBJ2-1; the match to TRBD2 covers 8 bases. The CDR3 is made up of 15 amino acids. Germline V gene lookup returns CDR1 DFQATT and CDR2 SNEGSKA (reference sequence). The V segment lost 5 bases and the J segment 0 bases; nucleotides outside the gene matches: 6. CDR3 DNA: TGCAGTGCTTGCCGGGAGGGAAGCTCCTACAATGAGCAGTTCTTC. Translation gives CSACREGSSYNEQFF.

Remarks on this clonotype: A clone one base away is much larger, so this may be a read error. In DNA form, the CDR3 reads TGCGCCAACAGCCAAGGCTCAACGGGGTATAATGAAAAACTGTTTTTT. Protein: CANSQGSTGYNEKLFF. V is TRBV4-3 and J is TRBJ1-4; D remains unclear. The CDR3 extends over 16 amino acids. In germline, CDR1 is LGHNA, CDR2 YSLEER.

Worth noting for this clonotype: A much larger clone differs by one base, so this may be a read error. The gene calls are TRBV30 and TRBJ2-2; D remains ambiguous. CDR1 and CDR2 (germline): GTSNPN, SVGIG (reference sequence). CDR3 size: 16 residues. With 6 bases removed from V and 0 bases from J, the gap between germline ends came to 17 bases. The CDR3 loop reads CACMDGSRPNTGELFF. CDR3 nucleotide sequence: TGTGCCTGTATGGACGGGTCCAGACCGAACACCGGGGAGCTGTTTTTT. The complete variable domain, with remaining parts taken from reference TRBV30 and TRBJ2-2, reads SQTIHQWPATLVQPVGSPLSLECTVEGTSNPNLYWYRQAAGRGLQLLFYSVGIGQISSEVPQNLSASRPQDRQFILSSKKLLLSDSGFYLCACMDGSRPNTGELFFGEGSRLTVL.

Points on this clonotype: This clone may be a read error of a much larger clone one base away. The rearrangement uses TRBV12-5 and TRBJ1-1; weak D call: TRBD1 (5 bases). CDR1 LGHNT and CDR2 FRNRAP come from the germline V gene. The CDR3 runs to 11 residues. The CDR3 loop reads CANGFMGQAFF. The CDR3 DNA sequence: TGTGCTAATGGTTTCATGGGGCAAGCTTTCTTT.

This clonotype was observed a handful of times. The CDR3 DNA reads as TGTGCCAGCAGTATGGCGGGAGAGAGGTATGAGCAGTTCTTC. Amino acid sequence: CASSMAGERYEQFF. V gene TRBV6-2 or TRBV6-3 combines with J gene TRBJ2-1; 7 nucleotides line up with TRBD2. J lost 8 bases, V lost 5 bases, and 9 bases had no gene match. In germline, CDR1 is MNHEY, CDR2 SVGEGT. This CDR3 has 14 residues.

This clonotype has more than one count but fewer than ten. The gene calls are TRBV29-1 and TRBJ2-5; D gene ambiguous. V dropped 5 bases and J dropped 5 bases, with 15 bases sitting between them. Germline V gene lookup returns CDR1 SQVTM and CDR2 ANQGSEA. There are 13 residues in the CDR3. For the CDR3, the DNA is TGCAGCGTTAGAGATATGGTAACGGAGACCCAGTACTTC. This codes for CSVRDMVTETQYF.

This clonotype turned up a few times. The chain combines TRBV25-1 with TRBJ1-2; tentatively, D is TRBD1 (6 bases). Trimming took 4 bases from V and 8 from J, leaving 20 bases between them. The CDR3 consists of 15 residues. The germline gives CDR1 MGHDK, CDR2 SYGVNS. CDR3 bases: TGTGCCAGCAGTGTTTGGACAGATTCTCCGGAGGGCTACACCTTC. As protein: CASSVWTDSPEGYTF.

This clonotype was seen repeatedly, ten times or more. This sequence joins TRBV7-8 and TRBJ1-1; D is unclear. There are 17 residues in the CDR3. The germline CDR1 and CDR2 sequences are SGHVS and FQNEAQ. The germline V and J ends were trimmed by 1 base and 3 bases, with 18 bases remaining between them. The CDR3 protein is CASSLVNLGIGDTEAFF. The CDR3 nucleotides are TGTGCCAGCAGCTTAGTTAATCTGGGGATTGGTGACACTGAAGCTTTCTTT.

This clonotype showed up many times. The chain has TRBV10-2 and TRBJ2-5; TRBD2 aligns across 12 bases. Trimming at V came to 4 bases and at J to 0 bases, leaving 6 bases not matched to a gene. Looked up from germline, CDR1 is WSHSY and CDR2 is SAAADI. The CDR3 consists of 17 residues. CDR3 nucleotides: TGCGCCAGCAGTGCTGACTGGACTAGCGGGGACCAAGAGACCCAGTACTTC. It is translated as CASSADWTSGDQETQYF.